The 18 T cell receptor beta chains below all came from one sample that was sequenced in a study of CD8 T cells in ankylosing spondylitis. TCRdb reprocessed the 5' RACE reads with MiXCR, giving one entry per CDR3 protein. There are roughly 400,000 distinct CDR3 sequences in the sample; around 24% occur only once, and roughly 16% lies in the top ten. These receptors are not linked to any known antigen. Overall study results and limits: What appeared characteristic of ankylosing spondylitis blood was a TCR beta motif of 7 or 8 highly homologous variants.

The sequencing sample was made of blood, either unsorted or a sorted T cell fraction (not recorded which). These receptors were taken from a male donor with ankylosing spondylitis.

The chain has TRBV5-1 and TRBJ2-1; 8 bases are a match to TRBD2. The V gene end was trimmed by 0 bases and the J gene end by 6 bases; junction bases not matched to a gene: 5. Germline V gives CDR1 SGHRS, CDR2 YFSETQ. This CDR3 has 15 residues. For the CDR3, the DNA is TGCGCCAGCAGCTTGGCCTTGAGCGGGAGCAATGAGCAGTTCTTC. It is translated as CASSLALSGSNEQFF.

J is TRBJ2-2 and V is TRBV20-1; D ambiguous. The CDR3 spans 16 residues. The V gene lost 3 bases and the J gene lost 4 bases, with 18 bases spanning the gap. Germline CDR1 is DFQATT and CDR2 is SNEGSKA (reference sequence). The CDR3 region is CSASDSGKWGTGELFF. The CDR3 DNA reads TGCAGTGCTAGTGATTCTGGAAAATGGGGCACCGGGGAGCTGTTTTTT.

This clonotype was seen a few times. The V call is TRBV5-1, the J call TRBJ2-1, with a possible D match to TRBD2 (6 bases). The CDR3 loop spans 14 amino acids. Between the trimmed V and J ends, which lost 4 bases and 6 bases, there was a span of 14 bases. The germline V gene encodes CDR1 SGHRS and CDR2 YFSETQ. The CDR3 nucleotides read TGCGCCAGCAGCCCCACACCGGGAGCCAATGAGCAGTTCTTC. It yields the protein CASSPTPGANEQFF.

The chain recombines TRBV2 with TRBJ1-4; D is unclear. Germline lookup yields CDR1 SNHLY and CDR2 FYNNEI. This CDR3 contains 14 residues. V lost 2 bases to trimming and J lost 7 bases, with 11 bases between them. This CDR3 reads CASSELGRREKLFF. The DNA for the CDR3 is TGTGCCAGCAGTGAATTAGGGCGACGTGAAAAACTGTTTTTT.

This sequence joins TRBV12-3 or TRBV12-4 and TRBJ2-6; D call uncertain. This CDR3 has 15 amino acids. V was cut by 6 bases and J by 4 bases, with 13 bases left in between. The CDR3 loop reads CASRDRIAGANVLTF. DNA for the CDR3: TGTGCCAGCAGGGATAGGATTGCCGGGGCCAACGTCCTGACTTTC.

Only a few counts were recorded for this clonotype. The chain employs TRBV20-1 and TRBJ1-2; possible D gene TRBD1, 5 bases. The germline V gene has CDR1 DFQATT and CDR2 SNEGSKA (reference sequence). The V end was cut by 3 bases, the J end by 4 bases, with 15 bases between. This CDR3 spans 14 amino acids. CDR3: CSASVRDQSYGYTF. The CDR3 DNA sequence: TGCAGTGCTAGTGTGAGGGACCAGAGCTATGGCTACACCTTC.

This chain connects TRBV10-3 to TRBJ2-5; 12 bases are a match to TRBD2. The CDR3 has 17 residues. Looked up from germline, CDR1 is ENHRY and CDR2 is SYGVKD. Trimming cost V 2 bases and J 5 bases; bases outside gene matches: 9. CDR3 bases: TGTGCCATCAGTGAGAACGGACTAGCGGGACTCCAGGAGACCCAGTACTTC. This sequence encodes CAISENGLAGLQETQYF.

This clonotype occurred a few times. The rearrangement links TRBV9 to TRBJ2-1; D is undetermined. Germline V gene lookup returns CDR1 SGDLS and CDR2 YYNGEE. Between the trimmed V and J ends, which lost 4 bases and 0 bases, there was a span of 11 bases. This CDR3 is 15 amino acids long. Here the CDR3 reads CASSPTPSSYNEQFF. CDR3 DNA: TGTGCCAGCAGCCCTACACCGAGCTCCTACAATGAGCAGTTCTTC.

This clonotype was counted many times. The chain has TRBV28 and TRBJ2-3; 13 nucleotides agree with TRBD2. Per the germline V gene, CDR1 is MDHEN and CDR2 is SYDVKM. The CDR3 covers 16 residues. The V gene end was trimmed by 4 bases and the J gene end by 1 base; junction bases not matched to a gene: 2. CDR3 bases: TGTGCCAGCAGTTCCGGACTAGCGGGAGGCACAGATACGCAGTATTTT. Its translation: CASSSGLAGGTDTQYF.

This clonotype was detected a few times. The J gene is TRBJ2-3, the V gene TRBV2; the D gene is possibly TRBD1 (5 bases). The CDR3 extends over 14 amino acids. Germline V gene data show CDR1 as SNHLY and CDR2 as FYNNEI. Trimming cost V 0 bases and J 6 bases, with 10 bases left between them. The CDR3 bases are TGTGCCAGCAGTGAAGCAGGGGCCTACGATACGCAGTATTTT. Translated: CASSEAGAYDTQYF.

The table lists this clonotype with many counts. The chain combines TRBV18 with TRBJ1-5, with TRBD1 matching over 8 bases. The CDR3 contains 16 residues. V was pared by 4 bases and J by 0 bases, with 5 bases of the junction left unmatched. Germline loops: CDR1 KGHSH, CDR2 LQKENI. As DNA, the CDR3 is TGTGCCAGCTCACAGGACAGGGTGGCTAGCAATCAGCCCCAGCATTTT. It encodes CASSQDRVASNQPQHF.

The chain has TRBV20-1 and TRBJ1-2, with D maybe TRBD1 (5 bases). The CDR3 is 14 residues long. V lost 0 bases and J 8 bases, leaving 16 bases between the germline ends. Looked up from germline, CDR1 is DFQATT and CDR2 is SNEGSKA (reference sequence). The chain's CDR3 is CSARDTGQGNGYTF. The CDR3 DNA follows: TGCAGTGCTAGAGATACGGGGCAGGGTAACGGCTACACCTTC.

V usage is TRBV10-3 and J usage is TRBJ1-2; TRBD1 agrees at 7 bases. After removal of 4 bases from V and 5 bases from J, the junction contained 13 bases not matched to a gene. CDR3 size: 16 residues. CDR1 is ENHRY and CDR2 is SYGVKD in the germline V gene. The CDR3 region has the DNA TGTGCCATCAGTGGGTTTACGAAGGGGACAGAGTATGGCTACACCTTC. It encodes CAISGFTKGTEYGYTF.

This chain joins TRBV6-1 and TRBJ2-7; the match to TRBD2 covers 8 bases. The CDR3 is 18 amino acids. CDR1 is MNHNS, CDR2 SASEGT, per germline. V shed 5 bases and J 1 base; nucleotides not matched to a gene: 16. CDR3 sequence: CASSTPQWGTSGSYEQYF. In DNA form, the CDR3 reads TGTGCCAGCAGTACCCCCCAGTGGGGTACTAGCGGTTCCTACGAGCAGTACTTC.

V usage is TRBV11-1 and J usage is TRBJ2-1; maybe TRBD1 (6 bases). The CDR3 is made up of 19 amino acids. CDR1 is SGHAT, CDR2 FQDESV, per germline (reference sequence). Between the trimmed V and J ends, which lost 2 bases and 14 bases, there was a span of 34 bases. CDR3 nucleotide sequence: TGTGCCAGCAGCTTAATAGGGAGCCTCCTCAGTCGCTCCCGGACAGCGGAGTTCTTC. Translated: CASSLIGSLLSRSRTAEFF.

The chain joins TRBV19 to TRBJ1-5, with D possibly being TRBD1 (5 bases). This CDR3 has 15 amino acids. V was clipped by 8 bases and J by 2 bases, with 16 bases between them. Germline values: CDR1 LNHDA, CDR2 SQIVND (reference sequence). CDR3 in amino acids: CASLPGGIGNQPQHF. Written as DNA, the CDR3 is TGTGCCAGTCTCCCCGGGGGGATCGGCAATCAGCCCCAGCATTTT.

The rearrangement uses TRBV5-8 and TRBJ2-2, with 7 bases fitting TRBD1. Germline V lookup: CDR1 SGHTS, CDR2 YDEGEE. Trimming removed 3 bases from V and 7 bases from J; junction bases left unmatched: 12. The CDR3 length is 16 residues. CDR3 sequence (DNA): TGTGCCAGCAGCTCGGACAGGCTTGCGATCGGCGGGGAGCTGTTTTTT. This gives the protein CASSSDRLAIGGELFF.

The V and J genes are TRBV5-1 and TRBJ2-1; D is undetermined. Germline V gene lookup returns CDR1 SGHRS and CDR2 YFSETQ. Trimming took 3 bases from V and 12 from J, leaving 10 bases between them. The CDR3 is made up of 11 amino acids. The DNA of the CDR3 is TGCGCCAGCAGCTATTCCCGTAGGCAGTTCTTC. This translates into CASSYSRRQFF.